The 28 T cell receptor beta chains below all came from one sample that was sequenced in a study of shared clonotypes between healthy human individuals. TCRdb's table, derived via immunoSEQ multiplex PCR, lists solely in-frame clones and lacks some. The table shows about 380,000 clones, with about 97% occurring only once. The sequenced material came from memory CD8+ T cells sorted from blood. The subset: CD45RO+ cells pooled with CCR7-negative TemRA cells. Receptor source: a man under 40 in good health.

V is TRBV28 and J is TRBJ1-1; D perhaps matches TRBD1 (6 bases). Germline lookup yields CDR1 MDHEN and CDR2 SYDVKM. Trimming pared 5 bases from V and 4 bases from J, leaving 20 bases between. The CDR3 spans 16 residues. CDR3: CASSPFLRGGPTEAFF. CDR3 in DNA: TGTGCCAGCAGTCCATTCCTCCGAGGGGGGCCCACTGAAGCTTTCTTT.

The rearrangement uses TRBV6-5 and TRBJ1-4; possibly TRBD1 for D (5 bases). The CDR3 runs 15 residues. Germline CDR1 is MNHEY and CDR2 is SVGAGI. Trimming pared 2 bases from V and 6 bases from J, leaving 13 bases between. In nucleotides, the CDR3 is TGTGCCAGCAGTTACGACAGTTCGTTTTATGAAAAACTGTTTTTT. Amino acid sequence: CASSYDSSFYEKLFF.

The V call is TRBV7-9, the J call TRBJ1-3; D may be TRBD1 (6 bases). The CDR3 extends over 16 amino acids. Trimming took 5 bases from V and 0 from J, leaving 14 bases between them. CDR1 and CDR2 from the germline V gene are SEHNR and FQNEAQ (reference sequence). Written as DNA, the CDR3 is TGTGCCAGCAGCCCGGACAGACGCATCTCTGGAAACACCATATATTTT. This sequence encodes CASSPDRRISGNTIYF.

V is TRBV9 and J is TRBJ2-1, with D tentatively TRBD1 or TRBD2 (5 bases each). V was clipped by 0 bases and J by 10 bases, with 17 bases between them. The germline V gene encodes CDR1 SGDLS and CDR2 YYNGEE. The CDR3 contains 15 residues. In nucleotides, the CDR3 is TGTGCCAGCAGCGTAGTGGGGACGGGTTTTGGGGAGCAGTTCTTC. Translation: CASSVVGTGFGEQFF. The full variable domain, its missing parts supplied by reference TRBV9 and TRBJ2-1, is DSGVTQTPKHLITATGQRVTLRCSPRSGDLSVYWYQQSLDQGLQFLIQYYNGEERAKGNILERFSAQQFPDLHSELNLSSLELGDSALYFCASSVVGTGFGEQFFGPGTRLTVL.

CDR3 sequence (DNA): TGTGCCAGCAGCTCCGGCAGCGGAGCGGGGGGCACAGATACGCAGTATTTT. Its protein is CASSSGSGAGGTDTQYF. The V gene is TRBV7-8, the J gene TRBJ2-3; 8 positions agree with TRBD2. Germline V gene data show CDR1 as SGHVS and CDR2 as FQNEAQ. CDR3 length equals 17 residues. Trimming removed 4 bases from V and 1 base from J; junction bases left unmatched: 10.

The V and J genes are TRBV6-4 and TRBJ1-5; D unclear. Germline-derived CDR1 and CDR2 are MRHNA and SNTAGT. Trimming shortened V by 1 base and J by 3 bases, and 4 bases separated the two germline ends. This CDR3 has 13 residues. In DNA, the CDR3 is TGTGCCAGCAGTGACTACAACAATCAGCCCCAGCATTTT. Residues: CASSDYNNQPQHF.

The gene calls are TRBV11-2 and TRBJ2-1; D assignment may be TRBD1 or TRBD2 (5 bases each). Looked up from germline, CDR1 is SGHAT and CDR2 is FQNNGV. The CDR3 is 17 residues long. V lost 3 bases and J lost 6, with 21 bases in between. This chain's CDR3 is CASSFPPHVSRGNEQFF. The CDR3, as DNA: TGTGCCAGCAGCTTCCCCCCCCACGTGTCGAGGGGCAATGAGCAGTTCTTC.

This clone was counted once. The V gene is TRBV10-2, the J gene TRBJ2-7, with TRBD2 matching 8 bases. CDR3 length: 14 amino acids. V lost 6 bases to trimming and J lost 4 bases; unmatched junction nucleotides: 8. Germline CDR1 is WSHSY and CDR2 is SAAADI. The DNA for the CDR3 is TGCGCCAGCAGATCCCAACTAGCGGCATACGAGCAGTACTTC. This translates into CASRSQLAAYEQYF.

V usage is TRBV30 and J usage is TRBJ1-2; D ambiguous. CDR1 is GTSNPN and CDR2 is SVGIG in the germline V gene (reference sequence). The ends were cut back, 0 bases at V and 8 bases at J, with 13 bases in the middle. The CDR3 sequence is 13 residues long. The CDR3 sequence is CAWSVGLGPGYTF. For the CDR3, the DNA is TGTGCCTGGAGTGTAGGATTAGGGCCCGGCTACACCTTC.

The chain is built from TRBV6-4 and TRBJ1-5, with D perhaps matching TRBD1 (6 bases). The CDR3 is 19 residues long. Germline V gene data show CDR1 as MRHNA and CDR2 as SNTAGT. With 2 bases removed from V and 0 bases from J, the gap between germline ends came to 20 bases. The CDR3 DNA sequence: TGTGCCAGCAGTGACCCGCGGCAGGGGCGCCGGAATAGCAATCAGCCCCAGCATTTT. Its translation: CASSDPRQGRRNSNQPQHF.

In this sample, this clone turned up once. CDR3: CASSPSDWGDTQYF. CDR3 in DNA: TGTGCCAGCAGTCCCTCGGACTGGGGAGATACGCAGTATTTT. The rearrangement joins TRBV2 to TRBJ2-3; D is possibly TRBD2 (5 bases). Trimming pared 5 bases from V and 5 bases from J, leaving 14 bases between. This CDR3 is built from 14 residues. CDR1 and CDR2 (germline): SNHLY, FYNNEI.

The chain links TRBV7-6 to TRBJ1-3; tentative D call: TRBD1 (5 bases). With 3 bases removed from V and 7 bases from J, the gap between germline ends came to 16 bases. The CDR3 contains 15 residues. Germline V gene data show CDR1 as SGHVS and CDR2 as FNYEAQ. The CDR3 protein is CASSLYTGVRNTIYF. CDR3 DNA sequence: TGTGCCAGCAGCTTGTATACAGGAGTTAGGAACACCATATATTTT.

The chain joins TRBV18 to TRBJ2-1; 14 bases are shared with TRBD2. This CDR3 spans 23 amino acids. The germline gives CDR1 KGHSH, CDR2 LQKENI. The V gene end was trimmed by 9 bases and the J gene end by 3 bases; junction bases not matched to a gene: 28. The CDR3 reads CASPRDRGLPGLAGVPHYNEQFF. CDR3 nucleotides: TGTGCCAGTCCACGGGACAGGGGTCTCCCGGGACTAGCGGGAGTGCCCCACTACAATGAGCAGTTCTTC.

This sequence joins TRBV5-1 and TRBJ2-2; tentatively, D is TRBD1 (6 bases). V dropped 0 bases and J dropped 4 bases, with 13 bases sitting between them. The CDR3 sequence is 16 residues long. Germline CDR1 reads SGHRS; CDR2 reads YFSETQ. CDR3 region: CASSLAGALGTGELFF. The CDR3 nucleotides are TGCGCCAGCAGCTTGGCAGGGGCCCTTGGCACCGGGGAGCTGTTTTTT.

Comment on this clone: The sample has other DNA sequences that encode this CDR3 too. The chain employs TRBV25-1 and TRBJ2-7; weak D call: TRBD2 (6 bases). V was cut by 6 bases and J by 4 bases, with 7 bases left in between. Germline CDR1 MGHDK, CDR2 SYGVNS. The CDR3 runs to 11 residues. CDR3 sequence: CASSGSYEQYF. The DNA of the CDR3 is TGTGCCAGCAGCGGGAGTTACGAGCAGTACTTC.

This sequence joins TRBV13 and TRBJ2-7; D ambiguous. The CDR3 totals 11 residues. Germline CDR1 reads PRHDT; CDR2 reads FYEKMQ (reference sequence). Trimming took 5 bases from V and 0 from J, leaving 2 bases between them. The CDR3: CASSLSYEQYF. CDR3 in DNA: TGTGCCAGCAGCCTCTCCTACGAGCAGTACTTC.

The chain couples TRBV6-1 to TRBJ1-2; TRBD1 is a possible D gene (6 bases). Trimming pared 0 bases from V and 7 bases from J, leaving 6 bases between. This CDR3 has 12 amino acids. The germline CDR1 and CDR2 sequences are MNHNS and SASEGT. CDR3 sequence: CASSEARGGYTF. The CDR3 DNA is TGTGCCAGCAGTGAAGCCAGGGGTGGCTACACCTTC.

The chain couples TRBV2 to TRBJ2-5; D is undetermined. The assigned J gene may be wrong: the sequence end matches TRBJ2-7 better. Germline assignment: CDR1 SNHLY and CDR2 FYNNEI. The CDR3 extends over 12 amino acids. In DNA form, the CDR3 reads TGTGCCAGCAGTAAGCGCTCCTACGAGCAGTACTTC. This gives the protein CASSKRSYEQYF.

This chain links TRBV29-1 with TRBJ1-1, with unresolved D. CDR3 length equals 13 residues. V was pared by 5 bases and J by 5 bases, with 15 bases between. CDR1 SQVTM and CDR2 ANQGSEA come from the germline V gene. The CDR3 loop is CSVFEERWTEAFF. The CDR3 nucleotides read TGCAGCGTTTTCGAGGAGAGGTGGACTGAAGCTTTCTTT.

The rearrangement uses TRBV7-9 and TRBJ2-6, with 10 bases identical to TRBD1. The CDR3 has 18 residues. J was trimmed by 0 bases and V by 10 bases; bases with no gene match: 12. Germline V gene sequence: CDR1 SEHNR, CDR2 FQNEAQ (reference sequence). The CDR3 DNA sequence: TGTGCCACCACAATTCCCGGGACAGGGGACTCTGGGGCCAACGTCCTGACTTTC. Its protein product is CATTIPGTGDSGANVLTF. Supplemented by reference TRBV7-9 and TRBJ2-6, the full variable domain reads DTGVSQNPRHKITKRGQNVTFRCDPISEHNRLYWYRQTLGQGPEFLTYFQNEAQLEKSRLLSDRFSAERPKGSFSTLEIQRTEQGDSAMYLCATTIPGTGDSGANVLTFGAGSRLTVL.

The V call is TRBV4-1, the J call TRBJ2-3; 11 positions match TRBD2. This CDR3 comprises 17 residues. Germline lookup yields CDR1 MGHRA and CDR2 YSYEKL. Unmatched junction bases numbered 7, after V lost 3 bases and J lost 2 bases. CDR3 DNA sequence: TGCGCCAGCAGCCATTCCGAGACTAGCGGGAACACAGATACGCAGTATTTT. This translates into CASSHSETSGNTDTQYF.

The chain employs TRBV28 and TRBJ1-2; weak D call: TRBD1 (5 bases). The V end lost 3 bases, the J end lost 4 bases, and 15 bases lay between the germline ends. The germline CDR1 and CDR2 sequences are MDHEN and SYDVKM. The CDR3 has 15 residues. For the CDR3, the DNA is TGTGCCAGCAGTTTCCCGGGACGGCCCTTCTATGGCTACACCTTC. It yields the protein CASSFPGRPFYGYTF.

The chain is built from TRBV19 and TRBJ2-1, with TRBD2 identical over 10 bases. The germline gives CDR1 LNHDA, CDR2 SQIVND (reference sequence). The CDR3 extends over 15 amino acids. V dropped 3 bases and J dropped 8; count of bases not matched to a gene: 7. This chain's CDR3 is CASSMSSGRVHEQFF. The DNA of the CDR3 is TGTGCCAGTAGTATGTCTAGCGGGAGAGTCCATGAGCAGTTCTTC.

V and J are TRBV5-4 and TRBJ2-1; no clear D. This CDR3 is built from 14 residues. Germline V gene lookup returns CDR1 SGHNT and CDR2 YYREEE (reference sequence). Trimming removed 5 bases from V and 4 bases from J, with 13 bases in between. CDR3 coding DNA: TGTGCCAGCAGTCCAACCCAGAATTACAATGAGCAGTTCTTC. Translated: CASSPTQNYNEQFF.

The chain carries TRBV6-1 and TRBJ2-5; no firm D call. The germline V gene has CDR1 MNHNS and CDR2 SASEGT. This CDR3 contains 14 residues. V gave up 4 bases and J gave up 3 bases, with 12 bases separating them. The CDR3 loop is CASSGWQPKETQYF. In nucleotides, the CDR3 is TGTGCCAGCAGTGGGTGGCAGCCAAAAGAGACCCAGTACTTC.

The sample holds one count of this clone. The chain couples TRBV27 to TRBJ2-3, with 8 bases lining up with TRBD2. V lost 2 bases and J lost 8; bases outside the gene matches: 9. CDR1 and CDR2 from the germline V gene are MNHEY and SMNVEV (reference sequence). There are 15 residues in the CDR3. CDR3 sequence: CASSLSSGDRRTQYF. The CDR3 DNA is TGTGCCAGCAGTTTAAGTAGCGGGGACCGGCGTACGCAGTATTTT.

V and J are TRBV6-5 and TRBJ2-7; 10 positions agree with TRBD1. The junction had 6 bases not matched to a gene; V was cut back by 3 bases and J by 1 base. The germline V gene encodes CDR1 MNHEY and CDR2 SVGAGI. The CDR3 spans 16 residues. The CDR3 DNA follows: TGTGCCAGCAGTTATCTGGGGACAGGGGTTTCCTACGAGCAGTACTTC. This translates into CASSYLGTGVSYEQYF.

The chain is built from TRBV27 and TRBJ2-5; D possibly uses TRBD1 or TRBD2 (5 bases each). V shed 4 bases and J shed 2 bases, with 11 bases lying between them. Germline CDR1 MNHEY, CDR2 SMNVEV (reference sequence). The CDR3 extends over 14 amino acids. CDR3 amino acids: CASSYGTIQETQYF. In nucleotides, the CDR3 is TGTGCCAGCAGTTACGGGACGATACAAGAGACCCAGTACTTC.